This passage covers 8 T cell receptor beta chains from one sample sequenced in a study of blood T cell repertoires in COVID-19. Generated by immunoSEQ multiplex PCR, the TCRdb table keeps only in-frame clones and is missing some. The sample includes roughly 60,000 clones, 80% to 90% of them seen just once. Sample: peripheral blood. These receptors originate from a man aged 80 or over with acute or convalescent COVID-19.

This chain connects TRBV5-5 to TRBJ1-1, with D tentatively TRBD1 (5 bases). The CDR3 is 15 amino acids. Trimming took off 3 bases at V and 4 bases at J, with 16 bases between the two ends. CDR1 is SGHKS, CDR2 YYEKEE, per germline (reference sequence). Here the CDR3 DNA reads TGTGCCAGCAGCTCGGGGGGAGAGGGAGCCACTGAAGCTTTCTTT. Protein sequence: CASSSGGEGATEAFF.

The chain employs TRBV7-8 and TRBJ2-2; 8 positions match TRBD1. Germline-derived CDR1 and CDR2 are SGHVS and FQNEAQ. The CDR3 loop spans 17 amino acids. V was clipped by 5 bases and J by 6 bases; unmatched bases: 14. CDR3 nucleotides: TGTGCCAGCAGCCAAGGGACAGGAAATTTCGCACCCGGGGAGCTGTTTTTT. It specifies CASSQGTGNFAPGELFF.

The chain recombines TRBV5-5 with TRBJ2-5; D is undetermined. CDR3 length equals 13 residues. The germline V and J ends were trimmed by 2 bases and 1 base, with 6 bases remaining between them. Per germline, CDR1 SGHKS and CDR2 YYEKEE (reference sequence). The CDR3 is CASSLFFQETQYF. The CDR3 DNA sequence: TGTGCCAGCAGCTTATTCTTCCAAGAGACCCAGTACTTC.

The CDR3 DNA sequence: TGCGCCAGCAGCTTGGACAGGGGATCTGAAGCTTTCTTT. It encodes CASSLDRGSEAFF. The chain uses TRBV5-1 and TRBJ1-1; 7 bases are a match to TRBD1. Per the germline V gene, CDR1 is SGHRS and CDR2 is YFSETQ. V dropped 0 bases and J dropped 6; count of bases not matched to a gene: 2. The CDR3 has 13 residues.

The genes are TRBV18 and TRBJ1-6; no firm D call. The germline V and J ends were trimmed by 2 bases and 6 bases, with 8 bases remaining between them. From germline, CDR1 is KGHSH and CDR2 LQKENI. The CDR3 sequence is 14 residues long. For the CDR3, the DNA is TGTGCCAGCTCACCATCTGTAGCTAATTCACCCCTCCACTTT. Translating gives CASSPSVANSPLHF. Looking up the rest from reference TRBV18 and TRBJ1-6 gives the full variable domain: NAGVMQNPRHLVRRRGQEARLRCSPMKGHSHVYWYRQLPEEGLKFMVYLQKENIIDESGMPKERFSAEFPKEGPSILRIQQVVRGDSAAYFCASSPSVANSPLHFGNGTRLTVT.

V and J are TRBV9 and TRBJ1-2, with 8 bases identical to TRBD1. Unmatched junction bases numbered 8, after V lost 3 bases and J lost 7 bases. Germline-derived CDR1 and CDR2 are SGDLS and YYNGEE. This CDR3 has 14 residues. The CDR3 sequence: CASSAGDRLRGYTF. The CDR3 DNA is TGTGCCAGCAGCGCCGGGGACAGGCTTCGTGGCTACACCTTC.

Worth noting for this clone: An end of the junction differs from the germline gene, which may be a read error. V gene TRBV4-2 combines with J gene TRBJ1-3; 7 bases map to TRBD1. CDR1 and CDR2 from the germline V gene are LGHNA and YNFKEQ. The CDR3 is made up of 18 amino acids. CDR3 amino acids: CASSKDPFLQGSGNTIYF. The CDR3 nucleotides are TGTGCCAGCAGCAAAGATCCCTTCTTACAGGGGAGCGGAAACACCATATATTTT.

This clone was observed a handful of times. The V and J genes are TRBV5-1 and TRBJ1-1, with TRBD1 matching 7 bases. The trim removed 4 bases at V and 0 bases at J, leaving 6 bases unmatched. Germline loops: CDR1 SGHRS, CDR2 YFSETQ. CDR3 length: 15 amino acids. The DNA of the CDR3 is TGCGCCAGCAGCAAGGAAGGGGGCCTGAACACTGAAGCTTTCTTT. It is translated as CASSKEGGLNTEAFF.